This T cell receptor (beta chain) stems from a study of cytomegalovirus exposure and HLA in healthy donors. Study-wide results and limits: Reports showed the classifier diagnosing cytomegalovirus status with high specificity and sensitivity. A later analysis reportedly found that, within productive TCRs, an Asian-associated ancestry cluster had fewer N-insertions than the mean observed across the roughly 630 donors. Researchers reported that a few CMV-associated chains were confirmed in vitro as CMV antigen-specific.

13 Jbeta primers and 60 Vbeta primers were used for the PCR. The data were produced by immunoSEQ multiplex PCR, yet TCRdb's version contains in-frame clones alone and is incomplete. The profile covers roughly 110,000 clones, with around 68% appearing a single time and 4% to 4.5% taken by the ten largest. This clone was detected only once. Its antigen is as yet unknown. This cohort consisted of healthy bone marrow donors. Sequencing was carried out using PBMCs. This clonotype was obtained from a middle-aged woman in good health and CMV-seropositive.

CDR3 sequence (DNA): TGTGCCAGTACACCCCGGGGTGGGGGCGTAGGCGGGAACACTGAAGCTTTCTTT. Its translation is CASTPRGGGVGGNTEAFF. This chain uses TRBV19 with TRBJ1-1; possibly TRBD1 for D (6 bases). Trimming pared 7 bases from V and 1 base from J, leaving 25 bases between. The CDR3 loop spans 18 amino acids. Germline V gene sequence: CDR1 LNHDA, CDR2 SQIVND (reference sequence). Based on the CDR3 plus reference TRBV19 and TRBJ1-1, the full variable domain is DGGITQSPKYLFRKEGQNVTLSCEQNLNHDAMYWYRQDPGQGLRLIYYSQIVNDFQKGDIAEGYSVSREKKESFPLTVTSAQKNPTAFYLCASTPRGGGVGGNTEAFFGQGTRLTVV.